Each of the 5 T cell receptor beta chains below was sequenced from the same sample in a study of blood T cell repertoires in COVID-19. Generated by immunoSEQ multiplex PCR, the TCRdb table keeps only in-frame clones and is missing some. Among hundreds of thousands of clones listed, over 85% were seen once. Material: PBMCs or T cells enriched from blood (not recorded which). Every receptor here comes from a man between 60 and 70 years old who had recovered from COVID-19.

J is TRBJ1-4 and V is TRBV18, with 7 bases aligning to TRBD1. The junction had 7 bases not matched to a gene; V was cut back by 3 bases and J by 12 bases. The CDR3 runs 13 residues. The germline CDR1 and CDR2 sequences are KGHSH and LQKENI. CDR3 nucleotides: TGTGCCAGCTCACCTGGGACAGCCTTGCAACTGTTTTTT. Its translation: CASSPGTALQLFF.

This clone was seen a single time. The chain has TRBV20-1 and TRBJ2-3; D may be TRBD2 (5 bases). With 6 bases removed from V and 6 bases from J, the gap between germline ends came to 10 bases. The CDR3 contains 11 residues. The germline CDR1 and CDR2 sequences are DFQATT and SNEGSKA (reference sequence). The CDR3 loop reads CSAKTGDTQYF. The CDR3 DNA reads TGCAGTGCAAAAACGGGGGATACGCAGTATTTT.

J is TRBJ2-1 and V is TRBV19; 7 nucleotides line up with TRBD1. From germline, CDR1 is LNHDA and CDR2 SQIVND (reference sequence). V was clipped by 6 bases and J by 0 bases; unmatched bases: 11. This CDR3 spans 17 amino acids. The CDR3 is CASSGQALQSSYNEQFF. The CDR3 DNA reads TGTGCCAGTAGCGGACAGGCCCTGCAGAGCTCCTACAATGAGCAGTTCTTC. Full variable domain (rest looked up from reference TRBV19 and TRBJ2-1): DGGITQSPKYLFRKEGQNVTLSCEQNLNHDAMYWYRQDPGQGLRLIYYSQIVNDFQKGDIAEGYSVSREKKESFPLTVTSAQKNPTAFYLCASSGQALQSSYNEQFFGPGTRLTVL.

The chain is built from TRBV4-1 and TRBJ2-7; weak D call: TRBD2 (6 bases). The CDR3 is made up of 16 amino acids. The ends were cut back, 2 bases at V and 3 bases at J, with 17 bases in the middle. Germline loops: CDR1 MGHRA, CDR2 YSYEKL. CDR3 amino acids: CASSQSPGRGGYEQYF. CDR3 coding DNA: TGCGCCAGCAGCCAATCCCCGGGCCGGGGAGGCTACGAGCAGTACTTC.

This clone occurred once. The chain carries TRBV25-1 and TRBJ2-5; perhaps TRBD2 as D (7 bases). Germline lookup yields CDR1 MGHDK and CDR2 SYGVNS. The V end was cut by 7 bases, the J end by 2 bases, with 11 bases between. The CDR3 consists of 13 residues. The CDR3 coding sequence is TGTGCCAGCACGCGGGGGCCGCAAGAGACCCAGTACTTC. Translating it yields CASTRGPQETQYF.